The clone carrying this TCR beta chain was seen many times. Its antigen is currently unknown. Time point meaning: newly diagnosed GD, antithyroid drugs for less than 3 months. PBMC-derived RNA was used for the TCR library. This record belongs to a study of regulatory T cells in long-lasting Graves disease. About the study: Graves' patients with a new diagnosis had received antithyroid drugs under 3 months. Study-level points and caveats: With persistent disease, TRBV28, TRBJ1-2 and TRBJ2-5 were the favored segments.

The CDR3 totals 16 residues. CDR1 and CDR2 (germline): DFQATT, SNEGSKA (reference sequence). After removal of 6 bases from V and 4 bases from J, the junction contained 6 bases not matched to a gene. Researchers made TCR beta libraries by using iRepertoire HTBI primers and running Arm-PCR on CDR3 regions. Per the original methods: Samples revealed approximately 60 TRBV and approximately 15 TRBJ segments. TCRdb re-called the multiplex PCR reads with MiXCR, one entry per CDR3 protein. TCRdb's processing, not the authors', yielded these V and J calls. The sample lists about 540,000 distinct CDR3 sequences, about 14% occurring once. The data were also submitted as part of a second study, on T cells in Graves' hyperthyroidism and ophthalmopathy.

This clonotype was sampled from a young man with Graves disease. This chain joins TRBV20-1 and TRBJ2-1, with 16 bases fitting TRBD2. The specimen was peripheral blood mononuclear cells (PBMCs), collected at new diagnosis, from a patient treated with antithyroid drugs. The CDR3 nucleotides are TGCAGTGCCATGGGACTAGCGGGAGGGCCTTACAATGAGCAGTTCTTC. Protein sequence: CSAMGLAGGPYNEQFF.